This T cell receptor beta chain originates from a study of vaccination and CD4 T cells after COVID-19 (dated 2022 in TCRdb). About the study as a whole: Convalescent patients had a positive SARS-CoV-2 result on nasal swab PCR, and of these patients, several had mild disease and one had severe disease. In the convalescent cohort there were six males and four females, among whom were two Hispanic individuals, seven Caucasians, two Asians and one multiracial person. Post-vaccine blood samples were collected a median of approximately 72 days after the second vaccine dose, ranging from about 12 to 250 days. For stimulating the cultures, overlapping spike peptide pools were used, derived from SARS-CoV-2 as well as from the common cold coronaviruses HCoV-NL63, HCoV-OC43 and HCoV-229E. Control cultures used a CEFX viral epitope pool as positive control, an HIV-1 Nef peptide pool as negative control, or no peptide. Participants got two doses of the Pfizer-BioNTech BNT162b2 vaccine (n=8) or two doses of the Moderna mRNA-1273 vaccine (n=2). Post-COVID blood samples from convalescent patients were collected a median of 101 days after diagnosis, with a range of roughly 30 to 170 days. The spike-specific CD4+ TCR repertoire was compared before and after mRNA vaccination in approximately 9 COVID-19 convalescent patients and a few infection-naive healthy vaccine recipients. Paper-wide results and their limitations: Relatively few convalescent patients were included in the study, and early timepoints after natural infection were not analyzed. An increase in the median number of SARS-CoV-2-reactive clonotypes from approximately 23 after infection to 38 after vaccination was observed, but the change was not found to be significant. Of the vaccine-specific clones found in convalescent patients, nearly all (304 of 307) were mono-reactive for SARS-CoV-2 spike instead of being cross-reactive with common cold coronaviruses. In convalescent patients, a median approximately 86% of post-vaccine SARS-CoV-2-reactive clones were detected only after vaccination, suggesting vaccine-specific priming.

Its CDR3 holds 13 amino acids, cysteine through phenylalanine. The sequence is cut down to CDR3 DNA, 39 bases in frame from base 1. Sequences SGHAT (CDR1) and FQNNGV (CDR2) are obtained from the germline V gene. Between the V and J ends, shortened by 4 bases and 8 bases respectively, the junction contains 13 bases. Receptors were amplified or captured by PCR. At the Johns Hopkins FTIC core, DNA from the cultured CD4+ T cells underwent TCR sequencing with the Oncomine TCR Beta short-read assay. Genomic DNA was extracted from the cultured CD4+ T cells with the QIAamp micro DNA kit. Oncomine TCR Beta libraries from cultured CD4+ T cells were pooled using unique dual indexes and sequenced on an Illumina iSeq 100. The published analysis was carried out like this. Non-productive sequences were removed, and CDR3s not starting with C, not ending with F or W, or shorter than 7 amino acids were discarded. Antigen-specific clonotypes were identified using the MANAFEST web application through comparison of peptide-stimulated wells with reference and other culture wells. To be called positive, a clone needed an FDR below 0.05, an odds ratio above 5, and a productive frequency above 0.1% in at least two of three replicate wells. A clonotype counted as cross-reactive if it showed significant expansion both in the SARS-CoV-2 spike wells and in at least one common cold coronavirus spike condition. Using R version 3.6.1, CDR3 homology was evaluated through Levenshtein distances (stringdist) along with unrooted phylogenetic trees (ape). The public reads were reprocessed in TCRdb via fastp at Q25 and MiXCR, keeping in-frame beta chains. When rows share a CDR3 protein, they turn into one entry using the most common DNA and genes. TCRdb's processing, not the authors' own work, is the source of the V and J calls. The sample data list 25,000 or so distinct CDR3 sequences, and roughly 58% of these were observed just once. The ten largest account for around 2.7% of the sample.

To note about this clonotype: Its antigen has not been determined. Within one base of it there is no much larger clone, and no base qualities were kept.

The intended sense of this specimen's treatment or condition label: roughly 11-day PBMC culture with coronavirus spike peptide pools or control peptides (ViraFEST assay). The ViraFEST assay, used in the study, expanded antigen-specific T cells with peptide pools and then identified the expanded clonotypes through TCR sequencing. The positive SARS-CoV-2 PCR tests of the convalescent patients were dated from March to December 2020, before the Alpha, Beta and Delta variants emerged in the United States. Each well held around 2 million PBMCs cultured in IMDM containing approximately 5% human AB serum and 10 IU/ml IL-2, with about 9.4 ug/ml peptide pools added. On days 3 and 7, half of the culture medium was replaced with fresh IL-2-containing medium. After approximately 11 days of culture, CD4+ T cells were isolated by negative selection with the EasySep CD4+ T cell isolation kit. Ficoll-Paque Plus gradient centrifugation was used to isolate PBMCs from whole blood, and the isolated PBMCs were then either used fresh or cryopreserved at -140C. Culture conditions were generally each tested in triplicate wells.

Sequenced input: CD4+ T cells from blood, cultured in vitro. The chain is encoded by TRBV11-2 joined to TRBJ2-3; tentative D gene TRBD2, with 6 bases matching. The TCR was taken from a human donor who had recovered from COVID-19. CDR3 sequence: CASSSLQGGTQYF. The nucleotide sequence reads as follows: TGTGCCAGCAGCTCACTGCAGGGAGGTACGCAGTATTTT.